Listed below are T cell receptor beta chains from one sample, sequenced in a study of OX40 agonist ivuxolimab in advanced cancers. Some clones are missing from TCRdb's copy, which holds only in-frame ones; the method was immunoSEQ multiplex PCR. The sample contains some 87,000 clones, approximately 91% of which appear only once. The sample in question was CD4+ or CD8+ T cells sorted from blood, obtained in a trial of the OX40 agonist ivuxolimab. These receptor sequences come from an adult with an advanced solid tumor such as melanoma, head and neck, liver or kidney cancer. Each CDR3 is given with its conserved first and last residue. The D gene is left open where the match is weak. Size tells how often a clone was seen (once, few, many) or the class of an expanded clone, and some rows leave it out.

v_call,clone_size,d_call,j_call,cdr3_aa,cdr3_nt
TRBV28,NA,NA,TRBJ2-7,CASSLVGQSYEQYF,TGTGCCAGCAGTTTAGTCGGGCAGTCCTACGAGCAGTACTTC
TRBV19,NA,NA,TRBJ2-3,CASSRGASTDTQYF,TGTGCCAGTAGTAGGGGGGCTAGCACAGATACGCAGTATTTT
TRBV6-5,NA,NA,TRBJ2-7,CASSREYEQYF,TGTGCCAGCAGTCGGGAGTACGAGCAGTACTTC
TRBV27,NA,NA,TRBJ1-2,CASSLKGLGYTF,TGTGCCAGCAGTTTAAAGGGTCTTGGCTACACCTTC
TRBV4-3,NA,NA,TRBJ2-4,CASSVQQGPKNIQYF,TGCGCCAGCAGCGTACAACAGGGTCCCAAAAACATTCAGTACTTC
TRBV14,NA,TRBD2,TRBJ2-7,CASSQLLTSGRAPTDEQYF,TGTGCCAGCAGCCAACTTCTGACTAGCGGGAGAGCTCCTACTGACGAGCAGTACTTC
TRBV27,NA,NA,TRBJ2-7,CASSQGFEQYF,TGTGCCAGCAGTCAAGGATTCGAGCAGTACTTC
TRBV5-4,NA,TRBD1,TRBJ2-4,CASKRDRGENIQYF,TGTGCCAGCAAAAGAGACAGGGGGGAAAACATTCAGTACTTC
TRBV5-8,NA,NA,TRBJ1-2,CASSRTGNEYGYTF,TGTGCCAGCAGCCGCACAGGGAATGAGTATGGCTACACCTTC
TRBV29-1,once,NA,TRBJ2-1,CSVEATGNEQFF,TGCAGCGTTGAAGCTACTGGCAATGAGCAGTTCTTC
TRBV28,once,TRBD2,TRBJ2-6,CASSSLAGGSGANVLTF,TGTGCCAGCAGTTCCCTAGCGGGGGGCTCTGGGGCCAACGTCCTGACTTTC
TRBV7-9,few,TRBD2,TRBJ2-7,CASSSNPGTSGMRYEQYF,TGTGCCAGCAGCTCCAACCCCGGGACTAGCGGGATGAGGTACGAGCAGTACTTC
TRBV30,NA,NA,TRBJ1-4,CAWTQTNEKLFF,TGTGCCTGGACTCAAACTAATGAAAAACTGTTTTTT
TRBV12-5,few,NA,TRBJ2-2,CASGLVIGQRWTGELFF,TGTGCTAGTGGTTTGGTAATAGGACAGAGATGGACCGGGGAGCTGTTTTTT
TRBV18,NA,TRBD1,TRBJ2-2,CASSSGQGYTGELFF,TGTGCCAGCTCATCGGGACAGGGGTACACCGGGGAGCTGTTTTTT
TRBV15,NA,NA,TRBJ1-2,CATSSEVDFFGRGYTF,TGTGCCACCAGCAGCGAGGTAGACTTCTTCGGGCGTGGCTACACCTTC
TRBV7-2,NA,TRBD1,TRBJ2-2,CASSLDDREGSTGELFF,TGTGCCAGCAGCTTAGACGACAGGGAAGGGAGCACCGGGGAGCTGTTTTTT
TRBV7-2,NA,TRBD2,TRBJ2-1,CASSARTSGGNNEQFF,TGTGCCAGCAGCGCCCGGACTAGCGGGGGGAACAATGAGCAGTTCTTC
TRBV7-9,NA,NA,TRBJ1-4,CASSPEGGLTNEKLFF,TGTGCCAGCAGCCCAGAGGGAGGGCTTACTAATGAAAAACTGTTTTTT
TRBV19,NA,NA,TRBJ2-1,CASSARALRSDNEQFF,TGTGCCAGTAGTGCCAGGGCCCTACGCTCTGACAATGAGCAGTTCTTC
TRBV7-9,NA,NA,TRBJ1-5,CASSARAGQPQHF,TGTGCCAGCAGCGCCAGGGCCGGTCAGCCCCAGCATTTT
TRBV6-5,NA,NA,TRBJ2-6,CASSYSTGANVLTF,TGTGCCAGCAGTTACTCAACTGGGGCCAACGTCCTGACTTTC
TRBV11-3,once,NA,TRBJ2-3,CASSSSPTSTQYF,TGTGCCAGCAGCTCCTCCCCTACCTCTACGCAGTATTTT
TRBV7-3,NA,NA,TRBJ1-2,CASSLVAPTNYGYTF,TGTGCCAGCAGCTTAGTGGCACCTACTAACTATGGCTACACCTTC
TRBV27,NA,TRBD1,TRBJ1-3,CASRYHQGARGNTIYF,TGTGCCAGCAGGTACCATCAGGGGGCGCGGGGAAACACCATATATTTT
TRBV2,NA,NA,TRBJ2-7,CASSELGGNYEQYF,TGTGCCAGCAGTGAATTAGGGGGTAACTACGAGCAGTACTTC
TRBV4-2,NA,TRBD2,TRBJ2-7,CASSQGLAGAYEQYF,TGTGCCAGCAGCCAAGGTCTAGCGGGAGCGTACGAGCAGTACTTC
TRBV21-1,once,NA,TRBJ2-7,CANTKRGEATGHYHSYEQYF,TGTGCCAACACAAAAAGGGGAGAGGCAACAGGGCACTACCACTCCTACGAGCAGTACTTC
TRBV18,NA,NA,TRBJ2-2,CASSPSADNTGELFF,TGTGCCAGCTCACCCTCGGCGGATAACACCGGGGAGCTGTTTTTT
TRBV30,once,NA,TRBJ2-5,CAWSLRQVQETQYF,TGTGCCTGGAGTCTCCGACAGGTACAAGAGACCCAGTACTTC
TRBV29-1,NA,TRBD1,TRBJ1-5,CSVGDRVGQPQHF,TGCAGCGTTGGGGACAGGGTGGGGCAGCCCCAGCATTTT
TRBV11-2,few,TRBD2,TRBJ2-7,CASSPASGGAAYEQYF,TGTGCCAGCAGCCCCGCTAGCGGGGGGGCCGCCTACGAGCAGTACTTC
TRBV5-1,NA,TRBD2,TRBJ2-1,CASSPSGTSGGSKQFF,TGCGCCAGCAGCCCCTCCGGGACTAGCGGGGGGTCCAAGCAGTTCTTC
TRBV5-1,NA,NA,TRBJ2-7,CASSWVGRDSYEQYF,TGCGCCAGCAGCTGGGTGGGACGGGACTCCTACGAGCAGTACTTC
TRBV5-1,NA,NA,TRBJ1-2,CASSGGTSQGNYGYTF,TGCGCCAGCAGCGGCGGGACTTCTCAGGGCAACTATGGCTACACCTTC
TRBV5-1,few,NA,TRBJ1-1,CASSLEVGGAFF,TGCGCCAGCAGCTTGGAAGTCGGTGGTGCTTTCTTT
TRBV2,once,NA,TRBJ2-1,CASSPSSYNEQFF,TGTGCCAGCAGCCCTAGCTCCTACAATGAGCAGTTCTTC